This T cell receptor (beta chain) was profiled in a study of blood T cell repertoires in COVID-19. The data were produced by immunoSEQ multiplex PCR, yet TCRdb's version contains in-frame clones alone and is incomplete. The sample has a few hundred thousand clones, roughly 87% seen once. Sequencing used PBMCs or T cells enriched from blood (not recorded which). This receptor was taken from a woman in her 30s who had recovered from COVID-19.

The CDR3 coding sequence is TGCGCCAGCAGCATACGTAGCGTGAGCACAGATACGCAGTATTTT. Amino acids: CASSIRSVSTDTQYF. V and J are TRBV5-1 and TRBJ2-3; tentative D call: TRBD2 (5 bases). Germline loops: CDR1 SGHRS, CDR2 YFSETQ. The CDR3 has 15 residues. The V end lost 4 bases, the J end lost 0 bases, and 12 bases lay between the germline ends.